Listed below are T cell receptor beta chains from one sample, sequenced in a study of human thymus T cells. Profiled with immunoSEQ multiplex PCR; TCRdb holds only in-frame clones, not every one. The repertoire includes around 120,000 clones, just under 95% of them detected once, and approximately 0.022% sits in the top ten. The sample was thymus tissue. These receptors all come from a boy under two years old with a congenital heart defect but otherwise immunologically healthy. Both conserved end residues are part of each CDR3. The order of the fields is V gene, J gene, clone size, D gene, CDR3 DNA, CDR3 protein. A D gene is named only where the DNA matches it firmly. Not all rows give a size; the values are once, few, many and, for expanded clones, a class.

V gene: TRBV7-2
J gene: TRBJ2-7
clone size: NA
D gene: NA
CDR3 DNA: TGTGCCAGCAGCTTGGGGGGTTGGCGGGAGCAGTACTTC
CDR3 protein: CASSLGGWREQYF

V gene: TRBV5-6
J gene: TRBJ2-7
clone size: NA
D gene: NA
CDR3 DNA: TGTGCCAGCAGCCACTCCCGGGTCAGACCCTACGAGCAGTACTTC
CDR3 protein: CASSHSRVRPYEQYF

V gene: TRBV6-1
J gene: TRBJ1-6
clone size: once
D gene: NA
CDR3 DNA: TGTGCCAGCAGTGAAGGGGGCGCGTTAAATTCACCCCTCCACTTT
CDR3 protein: CASSEGGALNSPLHF

V gene: TRBV28
J gene: TRBJ1-1
clone size: NA
D gene: TRBD1
CDR3 DNA: TGTGCCAGCAGTTTAGGGACAGGGGAGACTAAGACTGAAGCTTTCTTT
CDR3 protein: CASSLGTGETKTEAFF

V gene: TRBV6-1
J gene: TRBJ2-7
clone size: few
D gene: NA
CDR3 DNA: TGTGCCAGCAGTGATACCCCCAGGCAAAGCTCCTCCTACGAGCAGTACTTC
CDR3 protein: CASSDTPRQSSSYEQYF

V gene: TRBV27
J gene: TRBJ2-7
clone size: NA
D gene: NA
CDR3 DNA: TGTGCCAGCAGTTTAAAAGGGTCGGATGTCTACGAGCAGTACTTC
CDR3 protein: CASSLKGSDVYEQYF

V gene: TRBV6-4
J gene: TRBJ1-5
clone size: NA
D gene: NA
CDR3 DNA: TGTGCCAGCAGTGAATGTAGGTTCGGCCGTTCCAATCAGCCCCAGCATTTT
CDR3 protein: CASSECRFGRSNQPQHF

V gene: TRBV30
J gene: TRBJ1-4
clone size: NA
D gene: NA
CDR3 DNA: TGTGCCTGGAGCGTAAGGGGAGCTTTGGGGGAAAAACTGTTTTTT
CDR3 protein: CAWSVRGALGEKLFF

V gene: TRBV10-1
J gene: TRBJ1-1
clone size: few
D gene: NA
CDR3 DNA: TGCGCCAGCAGTGAGGGAACACAGGGCTGGAACACTGAAGCTTTCTTT
CDR3 protein: CASSEGTQGWNTEAFF

V gene: TRBV5-8
J gene: TRBJ1-2
clone size: NA
D gene: NA
CDR3 DNA: TGTGCCAGCAGTGTGGGGGCCTATGGCTACACCTTC
CDR3 protein: CASSVGAYGYTF

V gene: TRBV28
J gene: TRBJ2-1
clone size: NA
D gene: TRBD1
CDR3 DNA: TGTGCCAGCGCACTTTTGGGGGACAGGGTCTCCTACAATGAGCAGTTCTTC
CDR3 protein: CASALLGDRVSYNEQFF

V gene: TRBV6-1
J gene: TRBJ2-7
clone size: NA
D gene: NA
CDR3 DNA: TGTGCCAGCAGTGTCCCGGGACTCCGCTTCTACGAGCAGTACTTC
CDR3 protein: CASSVPGLRFYEQYF

V gene: TRBV11-2
J gene: TRBJ2-1
clone size: NA
D gene: NA
CDR3 DNA: TGTGCCAGCAGCTTTGGGGACGGGACCTACAATGAGCAGTTCTTC
CDR3 protein: CASSFGDGTYNEQFF

V gene: TRBV7-2
J gene: TRBJ1-1
clone size: NA
D gene: NA
CDR3 DNA: TGTGCCAGCAGCTTAAGGGGCCAGGGTTCGAACACTGAAGCTTTCTTT
CDR3 protein: CASSLRGQGSNTEAFF

V gene: TRBV2
J gene: TRBJ1-6
clone size: NA
D gene: NA
CDR3 DNA: TGTGCCAGCAGGAGCCCGGGCCTCAATTCACCCCTCCACTTT
CDR3 protein: CASRSPGLNSPLHF

V gene: TRBV30
J gene: TRBJ1-1
clone size: NA
D gene: TRBD1
CDR3 DNA: TGTGCCTGGAGTAGTGACAGGGCCCAACCGAACACTGAAGCTTTCTTT
CDR3 protein: CAWSSDRAQPNTEAFF

V gene: TRBV29-1
J gene: TRBJ2-7
clone size: NA
D gene: NA
CDR3 DNA: TGCAGCGTTGAAGAAAATACCGGGACCCACTACGAGCAGTACTTC
CDR3 protein: CSVEENTGTHYEQYF

V gene: TRBV4-3
J gene: TRBJ2-7
clone size: NA
D gene: NA
CDR3 DNA: TGCGCCAGCAGCCCCCGGTCGCAAGCCCACGAGCAGTACTTC
CDR3 protein: CASSPRSQAHEQYF

V gene: TRBV30
J gene: TRBJ1-2
clone size: NA
D gene: NA
CDR3 DNA: TGTGCCTGGAAAGACCAGCCGGCAGATGGCTACACCTTC
CDR3 protein: CAWKDQPADGYTF

V gene: TRBV28
J gene: TRBJ1-1
clone size: NA
D gene: TRBD1
CDR3 DNA: TGTGCCAGCACCGGAGGGGGCCCGGGGACTGAAGCTTTCTTT
CDR3 protein: CASTGGGPGTEAFF

V gene: TRBV30
J gene: TRBJ2-1
clone size: NA
D gene: TRBD1
CDR3 DNA: TGTGCCTGCCATGGGACAGGGAAAAATGAGCAGTTCTTC
CDR3 protein: CACHGTGKNEQFF

V gene: TRBV5-8
J gene: TRBJ1-2
clone size: NA
D gene: TRBD1
CDR3 DNA: TGTGCCAGCACCCTTAAGACAGGGAACTATGGCTACACCTTC
CDR3 protein: CASTLKTGNYGYTF

V gene: TRBV9
J gene: TRBJ1-3
clone size: NA
D gene: TRBD1
CDR3 DNA: TGTGCCAGCAGCAGTACGACAGGGGCTGGAAACACCATATATTTT
CDR3 protein: CASSSTTGAGNTIYF

V gene: TRBV6-5
J gene: TRBJ2-5
clone size: NA
D gene: TRBD2
CDR3 DNA: TGTGCCAGCAGTAGACGAGCGGGGGGGCCGGAGACCCAGTACTTC
CDR3 protein: CASSRRAGGPETQYF

V gene: TRBV27
J gene: TRBJ1-2
clone size: NA
D gene: NA
CDR3 DNA: TGTGCCAGCAGTTTTAGGCGGGGGTTTGGCTACACCTTC
CDR3 protein: CASSFRRGFGYTF

V gene: TRBV18
J gene: TRBJ2-5
clone size: NA
D gene: TRBD2
CDR3 DNA: TGTGCCAGCTCACCGGCACTAGCGGGGGATCGATACGAGACCCAGTACTTC
CDR3 protein: CASSPALAGDRYETQYF

V gene: TRBV4-3
J gene: TRBJ2-3
clone size: NA
D gene: TRBD2
CDR3 DNA: TGCGCCAGCAGCCAAGACGATCTAGCGGGGGCAGATACGCAGTATTTT
CDR3 protein: CASSQDDLAGADTQYF

V gene: TRBV2
J gene: TRBJ2-1
clone size: NA
D gene: NA
CDR3 DNA: TGTGCCAGCGGGCGGAATGAGCAGTTCTTC
CDR3 protein: CASGRNEQFF

V gene: TRBV28
J gene: TRBJ1-1
clone size: NA
D gene: TRBD1
CDR3 DNA: TGTGCCAGCAGTTTCGGACAGGTGAACACTGAAGCTTTCTTT
CDR3 protein: CASSFGQVNTEAFF

V gene: TRBV5-1
J gene: TRBJ1-1
clone size: NA
D gene: TRBD1
CDR3 DNA: TGCGCCAGCAGCCGCTCTCGAGTCGGACAGGGCGATTTGAACACTGAAGCTTTCTTT
CDR3 protein: CASSRSRVGQGDLNTEAFF

V gene: TRBV6-4
J gene: TRBJ2-1
clone size: NA
D gene: NA
CDR3 DNA: TGTGCCAGCAGTGACGGAAGGGAAATACAGTTCTTC
CDR3 protein: CASSDGREIQFF

V gene: TRBV13
J gene: TRBJ1-2
clone size: NA
D gene: TRBD1
CDR3 DNA: TGTGCCAGCAGCTTATCGGGACAGGGGACCTATGGCTACACCTTC
CDR3 protein: CASSLSGQGTYGYTF

V gene: TRBV28
J gene: TRBJ2-5
clone size: NA
D gene: NA
CDR3 DNA: TGTGCCAGCAGCAATGGGACTGTTCAAGAGACCCAGTACTTC
CDR3 protein: CASSNGTVQETQYF

V gene: TRBV20-1
J gene: TRBJ2-5
clone size: NA
D gene: NA
CDR3 DNA: TGCAGTGCGCGACATGGAAGGCCCCAGTACTTC
CDR3 protein: CSARHGRPQYF